This TCR beta chain was observed in a study of blood T cell repertoires in COVID-19. Study-wide background: T cells, B-cell-depleted T cells, or PBMCs provided the cDNA or gDNA that served as material.

Trimming left V 3 bases short and J 2 bases short, with 16 bases between. Germline assignment: CDR1 MNHEY and CDR2 SVGEGT. The CDR3 covers 16 residues. In the original workflow: How many nucleated cells were present was estimated from reference gene primer amplification. Libraries were prepared by immunoSEQ multiplex PCR; TCRdb keeps only in-frame clonotypes and omits some of them. V, J and clone size derive from that table, while D and trimming were established from the DNA sequence. Among roughly 280,000 clones listed, about 88% were seen once. Living in about 25 US areas, the participants were between 18 and 89 years of age. Assignments of participants to cohorts depended upon their own reported clinical history.

The genes are TRBV6-2 or TRBV6-3 and TRBJ1-1; perhaps TRBD1 as D (5 bases). The material sequenced was PBMCs or T cells enriched from blood (not recorded which). The TCR sequence derives from a woman aged 45-65 years who had recovered from COVID-19. The CDR3 region is CASSYIRGNGNTEAFF. In DNA form, the CDR3 reads TGTGCCAGCAGTTATATAAGGGGCAATGGAAACACTGAAGCTTTCTTT.